A single sample is the source of the 3 T cell receptor beta chains below, sequenced in a study of long-term antiretroviral therapy in people with HIV. A v3.0 immunoSEQ assay was performed at survey level. Sequenced by immunoSEQ multiplex PCR; TCRdb stores in-frame clones only, minus some. The sample gives some 30,000 clones, roughly 97% of which show up once; approximately 1.9% is in the top ten. Sequencing was performed on unsorted PBMCs, taken 7.6 years after starting antiretroviral therapy. The receptors were sampled from a man aged 25 to 40 with HIV.

The rearrangement links TRBV15 to TRBJ2-7, with D hard to call. Germline V gene sequence: CDR1 LNHNV, CDR2 YYDKDF (reference sequence). Trimming shortened V by 3 bases and J by 3 bases, and 12 bases separated the two germline ends. The CDR3 consists of 14 residues. The CDR3 spells CATSRARAHYEQYF. The CDR3, as DNA: TGTGCCACCAGCAGGGCCCGGGCCCACTACGAGCAGTACTTC.

The chain is built from TRBV12-5 and TRBJ1-5, with D maybe TRBD1 (6 bases). Germline-derived CDR1 and CDR2 are LGHNT and FRNRAP. Trimming cost V 5 bases and J 2 bases, with 13 bases left between them. This CDR3 is built from 15 residues. CDR3 DNA: TGTGCTAGTGGTCAGGGGTTTGGAGGCAATCAGCCCCAGCATTTT. Protein: CASGQGFGGNQPQHF.

The chain uses TRBV5-4 and TRBJ2-7; 8 nucleotides match TRBD1. The CDR3 has 17 residues. The V gene end was trimmed by 1 base and the J gene end by 5 bases; junction bases not matched to a gene: 14. Germline V gene data show CDR1 as SGHNT and CDR2 as YYREEE (reference sequence). The CDR3 DNA reads TGTGCCAGCAGCTTGCCTGGGGAGACAGGGGATAGAAACGAGCAGTACTTC. Amino acid sequence: CASSLPGETGDRNEQYF.